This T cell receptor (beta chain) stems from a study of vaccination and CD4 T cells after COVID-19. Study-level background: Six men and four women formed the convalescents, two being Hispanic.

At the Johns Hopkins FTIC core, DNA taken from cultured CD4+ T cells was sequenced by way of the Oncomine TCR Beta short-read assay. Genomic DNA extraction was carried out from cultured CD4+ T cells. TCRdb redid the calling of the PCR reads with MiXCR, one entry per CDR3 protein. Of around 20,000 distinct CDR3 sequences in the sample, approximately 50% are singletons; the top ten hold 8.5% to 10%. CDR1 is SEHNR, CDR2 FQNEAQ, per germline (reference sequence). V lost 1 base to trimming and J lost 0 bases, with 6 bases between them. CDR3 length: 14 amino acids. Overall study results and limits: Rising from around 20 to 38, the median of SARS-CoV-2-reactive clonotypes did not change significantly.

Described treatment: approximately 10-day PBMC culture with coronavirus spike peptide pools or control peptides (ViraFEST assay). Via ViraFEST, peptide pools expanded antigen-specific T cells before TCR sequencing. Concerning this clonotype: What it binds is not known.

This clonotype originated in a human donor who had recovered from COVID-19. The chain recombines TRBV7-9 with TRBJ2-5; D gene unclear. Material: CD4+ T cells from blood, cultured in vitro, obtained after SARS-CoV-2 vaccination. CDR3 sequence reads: CASSLVPNQETQYF. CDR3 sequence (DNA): TGTGCCAGCAGCTTAGTCCCGAACCAAGAGACCCAGTACTTC.